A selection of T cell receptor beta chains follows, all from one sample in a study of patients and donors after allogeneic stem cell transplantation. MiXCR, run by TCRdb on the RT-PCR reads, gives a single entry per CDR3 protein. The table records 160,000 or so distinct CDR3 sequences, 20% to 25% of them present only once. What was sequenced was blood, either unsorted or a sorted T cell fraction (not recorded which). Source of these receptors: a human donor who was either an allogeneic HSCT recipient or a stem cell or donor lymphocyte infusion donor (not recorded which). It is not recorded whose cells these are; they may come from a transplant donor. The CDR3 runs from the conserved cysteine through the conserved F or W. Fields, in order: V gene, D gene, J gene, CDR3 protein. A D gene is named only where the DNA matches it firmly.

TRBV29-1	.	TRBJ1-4	CSVGLTHNEKLFF
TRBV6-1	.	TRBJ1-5	CASIGEAEHSNQPQHF
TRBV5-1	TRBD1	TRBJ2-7	CASSSTYGTVTGEQYF
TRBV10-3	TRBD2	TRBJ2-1	CAISESQRLAGGGEQFF
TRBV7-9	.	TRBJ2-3	CASSPLGVSTDTQYF
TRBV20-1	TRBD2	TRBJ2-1	CSARDYVLAGEHNEQFF
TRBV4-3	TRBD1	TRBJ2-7	CASSQYLGTGSYEQYF
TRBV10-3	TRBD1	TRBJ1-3	CATLGTASDTIYF
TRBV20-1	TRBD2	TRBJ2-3	CSAVREGADTQYF
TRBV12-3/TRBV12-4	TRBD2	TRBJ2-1	CASTDVSRLAGVNEQFF
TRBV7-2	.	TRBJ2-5	CASSHYFWGETQYF
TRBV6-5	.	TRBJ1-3	CASRSTGNSGNTIYF
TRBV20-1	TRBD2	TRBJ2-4	CSARDTRGGTKNIQYF
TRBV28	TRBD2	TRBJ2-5	CASSFDSGQETQYF
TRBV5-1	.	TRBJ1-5	CASSLEGHNQPQHF
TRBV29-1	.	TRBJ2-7	CSVYPSAPLSYEQYF
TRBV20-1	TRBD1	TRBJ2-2	CSASGGGRTGELFF
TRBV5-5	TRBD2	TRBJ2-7	CASSSNLAGVGEQYF
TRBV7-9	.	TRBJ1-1	CASSLIRGQKYYEAFF
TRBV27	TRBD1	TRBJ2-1	CASSPSGGLFGLYNEQFF
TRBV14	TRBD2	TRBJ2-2	CASSPREGLSTGELFF
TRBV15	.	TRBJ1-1	CATSRQPRQVCTEAFF
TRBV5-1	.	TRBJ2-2	CASSRKAPLLNTGELFF
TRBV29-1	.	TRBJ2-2	CSVGDEPGELFF
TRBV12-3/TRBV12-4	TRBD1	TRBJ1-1	CASRSRGRRTEAFF
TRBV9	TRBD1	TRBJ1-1	CASSARPGTVGTEAFF
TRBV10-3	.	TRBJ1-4	CAISEGGSDEKLFF
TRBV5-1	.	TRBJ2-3	CASSPPIGSDTQYF
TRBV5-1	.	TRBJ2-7	CASSGDLAASYEQYF
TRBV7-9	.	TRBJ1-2	CASSRLSPAGQVNGYTF
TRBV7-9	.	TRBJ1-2	CASSLDLRWYGYTF
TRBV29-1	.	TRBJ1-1	CSVETAPGGAFF